This T cell receptor (beta chain) was found in a study of response to subunit inactivated influenza vaccine. Findings of the study overall: Authors suggested seasonal influenza vaccinations each recruit few new T cells.

This CDR3 comprises 14 residues. In germline, CDR1 is DFQATT, CDR2 SNEGSKA (reference sequence). Germline trimming cut 6 bases from V and 2 bases from J; bases unmatched to any gene: 9. This clonotype was picked up a small number of times. The antigen remains unidentified. A single record per CDR3 protein comes from TCRdb applying MiXCR to the RT-PCR reads. The profile shows 630,000 or so distinct CDR3 sequences, 15% to 19% of them singletons. The TCR originated in a man over 45 who received an inactivated influenza vaccine. This chain joins TRBV20-1 and TRBJ1-2, with TRBD1 identical over 7 bases. The sequencing used PBMCs from blood, collected about 11 days after vaccination. CDR3 residues: CSAPDRDGNYGYTF. The CDR3 nucleotides are TGCAGTGCACCTGACAGGGACGGGAACTATGGCTACACCTTC.